Below, one T cell receptor beta chain is given with its context. Its cognate antigen is unknown. Germline values: CDR1 SGHNT, CDR2 YYREEE (reference sequence). V shed 4 bases and J 1 base; nucleotides not matched to a gene: 9. The CDR3 is 17 residues long. This entry comes from a study of OX40 agonist ivuxolimab in advanced cancers. Across the study: The dose-escalation group included hepatocellular carcinoma, melanoma, renal cell carcinoma and head and neck cancer. A partial response was reached by three patients: one with hepatocellular carcinoma and two with cutaneous melanoma.

Study observations and caveats: At doses 0.1 to 3.0 mg/kg, CD4+ and CD8+ clones expanded. Relatively little clonal expansion, among the lowest observed, appeared in partial responders at 0.1-3.0 mg/kg.

Measured with immunoSEQ multiplex PCR; TCRdb has only the in-frame clones, and not every one. Among around 150,000 clones, roughly 92% were seen once, and the ten largest hold about 0.3%. The sequencing used CD4+ or CD8+ T cells sorted from blood, collected in a trial of the OX40 agonist ivuxolimab. The sequence was obtained from an adult with an advanced solid tumor such as melanoma, head and neck, liver or kidney cancer. V is TRBV5-4 and J is TRBJ2-2; 8 bases are a match to TRBD2. CDR3: CASSPGIGGENTGELFF. CDR3 DNA sequence: TGTGCCAGCAGCCCGGGTATCGGGGGGGAGAACACCGGGGAGCTGTTTTTT.